These 21 T cell receptor beta chains share one sample of origin, sequenced in a study of cytomegalovirus exposure and HLA in healthy donors. It was with 60 Vbeta and 13 Jbeta primers that the PCR ran. Profiling relied on immunoSEQ multiplex PCR, and the TCRdb table lists in-frame clones only, not all of them. The sample lists 130,000 to 150,000 clones, just under 85% seen once, with around 8.8% in the top ten. Sequencing was performed on PBMCs. The receptors come from a woman in her sixties or seventies in good health and CMV-seropositive.

This clone was detected only once. The V and J genes are TRBV6-5 and TRBJ2-1, with 8 bases matching TRBD1. The CDR3 has 15 amino acids. Germline trimming cut 7 bases from V and 2 bases from J; bases unmatched to any gene: 7. The germline CDR1 and CDR2 sequences are MNHEY and SVGAGI. The CDR3 DNA is TGTGCCAGCACCTCCGGGACAGGAGCCTACAATGAGCAGTTCTTC. Amino acids: CASTSGTGAYNEQFF.

This chain connects TRBV19 to TRBJ2-3, with D perhaps matching TRBD2 (5 bases). V was trimmed by 6 bases and J by 14 bases, leaving 24 bases between them. Germline values: CDR1 LNHDA, CDR2 SQIVND (reference sequence). This CDR3 has 14 amino acids. CDR3 loop: CASRPTHGDAEGYF. CDR3 DNA: TGTGCCAGTAGACCCACTCACGGGGATGCAGAAGGGTATTTT.

This clone was detected only once. V is TRBV2 and J is TRBJ1-5; D is ambiguous. Germline-derived CDR1 and CDR2 are SNHLY and FYNNEI. This CDR3 is built from 12 residues. V was pared by 8 bases and J by 3 bases, with 8 bases between. CDR3: CASGTINQPQHF. The CDR3 bases are TGTGCCAGCGGCACCATCAATCAGCCCCAGCATTTT.

The chain joins TRBV7-3 to TRBJ2-7; D is unclear. The CDR3 totals 14 residues. V was cut by 2 bases and J by 5 bases, with 13 bases left in between. Per the germline V gene, CDR1 is SGHTA and CDR2 is FQGTGA. CDR3 sequence reads: CASSLLGGADEQYF. The CDR3 DNA sequence: TGTGCCAGCAGCTTATTAGGCGGTGCTGACGAGCAGTACTTC.

The chain combines TRBV4-3 with TRBJ2-7; D perhaps matches TRBD2 (5 bases). Trimming left V 0 bases short and J 1 base short, with 10 bases between. This CDR3 region has 15 residues. Germline V gene data show CDR1 as LGHNA and CDR2 as YSLEER. CDR3 DNA: TGCGCCAGCAGCCAAGATAGTAGAGGGTCCTACGAGCAGTACTTC. This sequence encodes CASSQDSRGSYEQYF.

The V call is TRBV5-5, the J call TRBJ1-4; D might be TRBD1 (6 bases). V lost 4 bases and J 0 bases, leaving 13 bases between the germline ends. The CDR3 extends over 16 amino acids. Germline V gives CDR1 SGHKS, CDR2 YYEKEE (reference sequence). The CDR3 spells CASSPQGSTTNEKLFF. CDR3 nucleotide sequence: TGTGCCAGCAGCCCCCAGGGGTCGACAACTAATGAAAAACTGTTTTTT. The whole variable domain, remainder taken from reference TRBV5-5 and TRBJ1-4, is DAGVTQSPTHLIKTRGQQVTLRCSPISGHKSVSWYQQVLGQGPQFIFQYYEKEERGRGNFPDRFSARQFPNYSSELNVNALLLGDSALYLCASSPQGSTTNEKLFFGSGTQLSVL.

The genes are TRBV27 and TRBJ2-2; TRBD1 agrees at 10 bases. The V gene end was trimmed by 5 bases and the J gene end by 4 bases; junction bases not matched to a gene: 16. The CDR3 is 19 residues long. CDR1 and CDR2 (germline): MNHEY, SMNVEV (reference sequence). The CDR3 reads CASSHRQGAIWEGTGELFF. The CDR3 DNA is TGTGCCAGCAGTCATCGACAGGGGGCTATCTGGGAGGGCACCGGGGAGCTGTTTTTT.

This chain joins TRBV14 and TRBJ2-5; 10 bases align to TRBD2. V shed 4 bases and J 11 bases; nucleotides not matched to a gene: 16. The germline V gene encodes CDR1 SGHDN and CDR2 FVKESK. The length of the CDR3 is 16 residues. The CDR3 coding sequence is TGTGCCAGCAGCCGCATACAGGCTAGCGGGAGATTGGAGCAGTACTTC. Encoded protein: CASSRIQASGRLEQYF.

V is TRBV28 and J is TRBJ2-7; D might be TRBD1 (6 bases). The V gene's germline CDR1 is MDHEN and CDR2 SYDVKM. There are 13 residues in the CDR3. V was clipped by 6 bases and J by 6 bases, with 15 bases between them. The CDR3 nucleotides are TGTGCCAGCAGCCTTCAGGGGCTTAGCGAGCAGTACTTC. Translation: CASSLQGLSEQYF.

Regarding this clone: Germline is not matched at one junction end, which may reflect a read error. The genes are TRBV5-1 and TRBJ1-5; 8 bases match TRBD1. The CDR3 spans 14 residues. Germline V CDR1 and CDR2: SGHRS, YFSETQ. CDR3 protein: CASSTGQGGQTQHF. The CDR3 coding sequence is TGCGCCAGCAGCACTGGACAGGGTGGTCAGACCCAGCATTTT.

The V and J genes are TRBV5-1 and TRBJ2-5, with TRBD1 matching 9 bases. The junction had 4 bases not matched to a gene; V was cut back by 5 bases and J by 2 bases. The CDR3 has 14 residues. Germline CDR1 and CDR2: SGHRS and YFSETQ. The CDR3 nucleotides are TGCGCCAGCAGAGCCGGGACAGGGCAAGAGACCCAGTACTTC. This codes for CASRAGTGQETQYF.

The chain links TRBV11-2 to TRBJ1-1; D remains ambiguous. Trimming cost V 5 bases and J 1 base, with 14 bases left between them. CDR1 and CDR2 from the germline V gene are SGHAT and FQNNGV. The CDR3 has 15 residues. In DNA form, the CDR3 reads TGTGCCAGCAGCCCCCCTCCGGACTCGAACACTGAAGCTTTCTTT. It translates to CASSPPPDSNTEAFF.

The chain uses TRBV28 and TRBJ1-2; D gene unclear. CDR1 is MDHEN, CDR2 SYDVKM, per germline. This CDR3 has 13 residues. V was pared by 3 bases and J by 8 bases, with 13 bases between. The CDR3 DNA follows: TGTGCCAGCAGTTTGAACTACCTGCGAGGCTACACCTTC. It translates to CASSLNYLRGYTF.

The chain has TRBV4-2 and TRBJ1-3, with a possible D match to TRBD1 (5 bases). Trimming removed 3 bases at V and 4 bases at J, with 19 bases between. The V gene's germline CDR1 is LGHNA and CDR2 YNFKEQ. CDR3 length: 17 amino acids. The CDR3 reads CASSQERSGVWGNTIYF. The CDR3 nucleotides are TGTGCCAGCAGCCAGGAAAGGTCGGGGGTTTGGGGAAACACCATATATTTT.

This rearrangement joins TRBV28 to TRBJ1-2; unclear D gene. The CDR3 is 13 amino acids. V was clipped by 5 bases and J by 8 bases, with 15 bases between them. Germline CDR1 MDHEN, CDR2 SYDVKM. This CDR3 reads CASSTLSPRGYTF. DNA of the CDR3: TGTGCCAGCAGTACTTTATCCCCGAGGGGCTACACCTTC.

This clone was observed a handful of times. The chain is built from TRBV18 and TRBJ1-1; TRBD1 is a possible D gene (6 bases). The CDR3 is 15 amino acids. Trimming left V 2 bases short and J 0 bases short, with 10 bases between. The V gene's germline CDR1 is KGHSH and CDR2 LQKENI. DNA for the CDR3: TGTGCCAGCTCACCATGGACAGCCTTGAACACTGAAGCTTTCTTT. It yields the protein CASSPWTALNTEAFF.

This clone was observed a handful of times. The V and J genes are TRBV2 and TRBJ2-7, with 7 positions matching TRBD2. Losses at the gene ends were 0 bases for V and 3 bases for J; bases not matched to a gene: 8. This CDR3 comprises 16 residues. CDR1 is SNHLY and CDR2 is FYNNEI in the germline V gene. The CDR3 sequence is CASSEAGGTKGYEQYF. CDR3 nucleotide sequence: TGTGCCAGCAGTGAAGCGGGGGGGACCAAGGGCTACGAGCAGTACTTC.

The chain joins TRBV5-1 to TRBJ2-5; D might be TRBD1 (5 bases). The assigned J gene may be wrong: the sequence end matches TRBJ2-7 better. Germline V CDR1 and CDR2: SGHRS, YFSETQ. The CDR3 runs to 16 residues. The CDR3 DNA reads as TGCGCCAGCAGCTTGGATCCTTATGCAGGGTCGTACGAGCAGTACTTC. Its translation: CASSLDPYAGSYEQYF.

V gene TRBV5-1 combines with J gene TRBJ2-3, with 11 nucleotides matching TRBD2. The V gene end was trimmed by 2 bases and the J gene end by 3 bases; junction bases not matched to a gene: 11. The CDR3 consists of 18 residues. Germline loops: CDR1 SGHRS, CDR2 YFSETQ. The CDR3 DNA sequence: TGCGCCAGCAGCTTAGGAACTAGCGGGAGTCAGTGGACAGATACGCAGTATTTT. It specifies CASSLGTSGSQWTDTQYF.

The chain recombines TRBV19 with TRBJ1-1; 9 bases line up with TRBD1. The V gene end was trimmed by 5 bases and the J gene end by 5 bases; junction bases not matched to a gene: 9. The CDR3 extends over 15 amino acids. The germline V gene has CDR1 LNHDA and CDR2 SQIVND (reference sequence). CDR3 sequence: CASSPWTGDLTEAFF. CDR3 DNA: TGTGCCAGTAGTCCTTGGACAGGGGACCTAACTGAAGCTTTCTTT.

The chain joins TRBV11-1 to TRBJ2-2; TRBD1 might be the D (6 bases). Trimming removed 5 bases from V and 7 bases from J, with 20 bases in between. Germline loops: CDR1 SGHAT, CDR2 FQDESV (reference sequence). The CDR3 sequence is 16 residues long. The CDR3 loop is CASSAPRQGLIGELFF. DNA for the CDR3: TGTGCCAGCAGCGCCCCCCGGCAGGGGTTAATCGGGGAGCTGTTTTTT.